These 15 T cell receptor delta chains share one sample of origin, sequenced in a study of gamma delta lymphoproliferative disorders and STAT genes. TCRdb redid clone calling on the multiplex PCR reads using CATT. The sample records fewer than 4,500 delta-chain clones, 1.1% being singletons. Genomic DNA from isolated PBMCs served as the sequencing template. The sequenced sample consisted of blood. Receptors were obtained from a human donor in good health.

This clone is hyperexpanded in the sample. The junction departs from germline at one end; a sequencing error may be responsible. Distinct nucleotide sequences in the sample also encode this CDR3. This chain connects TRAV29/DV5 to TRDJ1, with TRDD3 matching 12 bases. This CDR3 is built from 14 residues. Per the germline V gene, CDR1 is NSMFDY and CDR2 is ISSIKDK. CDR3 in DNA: TGCAGTGTACTTCACTGGGGGATACCCGATAAACTCATCTTT. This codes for CSVLHWGIPDKLIF.

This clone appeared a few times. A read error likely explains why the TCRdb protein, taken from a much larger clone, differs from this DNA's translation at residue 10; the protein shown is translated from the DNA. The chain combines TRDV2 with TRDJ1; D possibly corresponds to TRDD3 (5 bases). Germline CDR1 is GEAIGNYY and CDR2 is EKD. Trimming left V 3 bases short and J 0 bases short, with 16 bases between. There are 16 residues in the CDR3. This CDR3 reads CACDSVEGTHTDKLIF. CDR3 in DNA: TGTGCCTGTGACTCCGTGGAGGGGACTCACACCGATAAACTCATCTTT.

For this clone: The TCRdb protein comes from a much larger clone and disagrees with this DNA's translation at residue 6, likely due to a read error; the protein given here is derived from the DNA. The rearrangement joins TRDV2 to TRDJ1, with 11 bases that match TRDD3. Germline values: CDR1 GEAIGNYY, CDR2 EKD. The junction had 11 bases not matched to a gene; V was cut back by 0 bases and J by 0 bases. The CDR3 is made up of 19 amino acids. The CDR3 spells CACDTMLGDTSFDTDKLIF. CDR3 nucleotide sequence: TGTGCCTGTGACACCATGCTGGGGGATACCTCATTCGACACCGATAAACTCATCTTT.

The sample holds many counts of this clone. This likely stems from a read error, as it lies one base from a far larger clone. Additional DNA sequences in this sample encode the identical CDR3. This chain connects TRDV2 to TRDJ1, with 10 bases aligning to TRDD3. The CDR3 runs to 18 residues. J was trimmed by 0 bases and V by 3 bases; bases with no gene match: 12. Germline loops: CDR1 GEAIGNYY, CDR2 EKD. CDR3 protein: CACDPIGGYSLDTDKLIF. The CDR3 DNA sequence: TGTGCCTGTGACCCTATTGGGGGATACTCGCTGGACACCGATAAACTCATCTTT.

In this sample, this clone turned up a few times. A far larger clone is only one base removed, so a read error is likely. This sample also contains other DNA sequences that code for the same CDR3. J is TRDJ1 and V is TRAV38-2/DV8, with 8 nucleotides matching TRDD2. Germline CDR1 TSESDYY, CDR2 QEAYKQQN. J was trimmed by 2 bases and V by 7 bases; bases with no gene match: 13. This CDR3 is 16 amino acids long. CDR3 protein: CAYQTLPRGLTDKLIF. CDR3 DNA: TGTGCTTATCAAACCCTTCCTAGAGGACTAACCGATAAACTCATCTTT.

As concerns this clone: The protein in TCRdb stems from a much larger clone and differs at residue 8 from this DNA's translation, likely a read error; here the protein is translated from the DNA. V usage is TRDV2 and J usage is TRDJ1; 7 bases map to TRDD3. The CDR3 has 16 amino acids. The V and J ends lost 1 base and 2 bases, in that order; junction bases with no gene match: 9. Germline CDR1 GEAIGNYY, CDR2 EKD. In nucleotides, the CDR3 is TGTGCCTGTGACACGCTGGGGGGGACAGTTACCGATAAACTCATCTTT. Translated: CACDTLGGTVTDKLIF.

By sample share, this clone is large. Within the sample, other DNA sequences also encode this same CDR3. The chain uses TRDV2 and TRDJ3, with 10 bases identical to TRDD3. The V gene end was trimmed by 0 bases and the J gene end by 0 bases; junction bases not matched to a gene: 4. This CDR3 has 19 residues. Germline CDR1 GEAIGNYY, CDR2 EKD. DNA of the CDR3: TGTGCCTGTGACACCCCTACTGGGGGATTCTCCTGGGACACCCGACAGATGTTTTTC. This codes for CACDTPTGGFSWDTRQMFF.

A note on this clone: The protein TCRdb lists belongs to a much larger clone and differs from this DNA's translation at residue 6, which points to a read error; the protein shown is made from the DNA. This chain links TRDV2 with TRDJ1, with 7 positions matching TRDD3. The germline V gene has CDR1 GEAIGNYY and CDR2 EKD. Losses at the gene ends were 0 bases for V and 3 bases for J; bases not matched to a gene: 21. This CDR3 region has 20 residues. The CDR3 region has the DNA TGTGCCTGTGACACCGCTGCCCGGGGGGATCCGAGAGGACGATCCGATAAACTCATCTTT. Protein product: CACDTAARGDPRGRSDKLIF.

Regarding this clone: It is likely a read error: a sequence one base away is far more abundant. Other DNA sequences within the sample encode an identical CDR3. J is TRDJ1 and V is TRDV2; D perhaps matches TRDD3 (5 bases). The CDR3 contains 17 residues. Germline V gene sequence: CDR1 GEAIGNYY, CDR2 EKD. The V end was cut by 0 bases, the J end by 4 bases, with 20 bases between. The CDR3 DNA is TGTGCCTGTGACACCGTAGAAGCTCAAGGGGGTCACGATAAACTCATCTTT. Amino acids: CACDTVEAQGGHDKLIF.

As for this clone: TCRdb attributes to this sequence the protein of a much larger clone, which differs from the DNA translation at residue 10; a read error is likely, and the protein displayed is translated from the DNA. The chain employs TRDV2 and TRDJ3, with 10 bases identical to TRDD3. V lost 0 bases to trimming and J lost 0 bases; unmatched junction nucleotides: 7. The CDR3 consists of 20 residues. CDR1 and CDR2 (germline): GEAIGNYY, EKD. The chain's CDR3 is CACDTVLGDVSSWDTRQMFF. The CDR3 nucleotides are TGTGCCTGTGACACCGTACTGGGGGATGTGAGCTCCTGGGACACCCGACAGATGTTTTTC.

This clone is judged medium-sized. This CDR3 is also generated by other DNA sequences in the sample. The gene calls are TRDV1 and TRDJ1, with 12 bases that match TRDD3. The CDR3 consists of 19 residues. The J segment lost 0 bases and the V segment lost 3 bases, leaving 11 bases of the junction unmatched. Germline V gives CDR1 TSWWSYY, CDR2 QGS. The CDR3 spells CALGEPSYNWGIHTDKLIF. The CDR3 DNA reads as TGTGCTCTTGGGGAGCCTTCCTACAACTGGGGGATACACACCGATAAACTCATCTTT.

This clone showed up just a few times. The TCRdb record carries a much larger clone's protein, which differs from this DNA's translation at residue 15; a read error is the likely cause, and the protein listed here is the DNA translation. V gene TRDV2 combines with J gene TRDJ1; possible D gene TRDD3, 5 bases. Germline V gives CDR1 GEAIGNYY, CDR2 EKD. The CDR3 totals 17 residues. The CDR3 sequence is CACDTLPGPDPSNKFIF. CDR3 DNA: TGTGCCTGTGACACCCTCCCTGGGCCTGACCCTAGCAATAAATTCATCTTT.

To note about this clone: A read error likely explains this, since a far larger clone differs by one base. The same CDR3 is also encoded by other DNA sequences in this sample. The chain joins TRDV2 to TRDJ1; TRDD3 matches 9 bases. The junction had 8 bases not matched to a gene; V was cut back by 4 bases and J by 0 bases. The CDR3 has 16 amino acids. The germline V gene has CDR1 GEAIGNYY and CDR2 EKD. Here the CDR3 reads CACDTLLGEYTDKLIF. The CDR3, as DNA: TGTGCCTGTGATACCTTACTGGGGGAATACACCGATAAACTCATCTTT.

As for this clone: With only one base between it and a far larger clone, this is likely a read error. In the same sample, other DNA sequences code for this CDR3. Here the CDR3 reads CACDVVGDTDTSKLIF. The CDR3 DNA is TGTGCCTGTGACGTGGTGGGAGATACGGATACGTCAAAACTCATCTTT. The gene calls are TRDV2 and TRDJ1, with TRDD3 identical over 7 bases. Losses at the gene ends were 3 bases for V and 8 bases for J; bases not matched to a gene: 17. Germline lookup yields CDR1 GEAIGNYY and CDR2 EKD. The CDR3 sequence is 16 residues long.

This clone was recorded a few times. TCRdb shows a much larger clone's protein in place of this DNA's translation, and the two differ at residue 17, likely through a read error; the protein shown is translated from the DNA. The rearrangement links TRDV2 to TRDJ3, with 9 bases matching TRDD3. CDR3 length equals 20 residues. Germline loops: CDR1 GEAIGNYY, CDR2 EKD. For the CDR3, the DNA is TGTGCCTGTGACACCGTACTGGGGGACAAGAGCTCCTGGGACACCCGACATATGTTTTTC. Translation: CACDTVLGDKSSWDTRHMFF.